These 15 T cell receptor beta chains were all obtained from the same sample, sequenced in a study of regulatory and conventional T cells in RAG deficiency. TCRdb's copy holds only in-frame clones and misses some; the assay was immunoSEQ multiplex PCR. This table holds about 12,000 clones, roughly 95% found once. Genomic DNA came from blood regulatory T cells gated CD4+ CD25-high CD127-low. This sample also belongs to another study, concerning regulatory T cells. That paper states: Primers: 52 TRBV forward and 13 TRBJ reverse.

The sample consisted of CD127- CD25+ CD4+ Tregs sorted from blood. Receptors originate from a human donor in good health.

The chain combines TRBV18 with TRBJ2-7; no clear D. Germline V CDR1 and CDR2: KGHSH, LQKENI. The V end lost 0 bases, the J end lost 0 bases, and 15 bases lay between the germline ends. The CDR3 consists of 17 residues. CDR3 region: CASSPPYSSAFSYEQYF. The CDR3 coding sequence is TGTGCCAGCTCACCACCGTACTCGTCAGCGTTCTCCTACGAGCAGTACTTC.

V is TRBV5-1 and J is TRBJ2-7, with 8 bases that match TRBD2. Germline V gene data show CDR1 as SGHRS and CDR2 as YFSETQ. The CDR3 has 15 residues. V gave up 0 bases and J gave up 3 bases; unmatched junction bases: 5. This CDR3 is CASSLAGAGDYEQYF. CDR3 coding DNA: TGCGCCAGCAGCTTGGCCGGAGCGGGGGACTACGAGCAGTACTTC. Filled out from reference TRBV5-1 and TRBJ2-7, the complete variable domain reads KAGVTQTPRYLIKTRGQQVTLSCSPISGHRSVSWYQQTPGQGLQFLFEYFSETQRNKGNFPGRFSGRQFSNSRSEMNVSTLELGDSALYLCASSLAGAGDYEQYFGPGTRLTVT.

For the CDR3, the DNA is TGCGCCAGCAGTCTTGACAGAGGCCGAGGGACCCAGTACTTC. Amino acid sequence: CASSLDRGRGTQYF. The genes are TRBV10-1 and TRBJ2-5, with D perhaps TRBD1 (5 bases). Germline lookup yields CDR1 WNHNN and CDR2 SYGVQD (reference sequence). V gave up 5 bases and J gave up 7 bases, with 17 bases separating them. The CDR3 covers 14 residues.

The genes are TRBV7-8 and TRBJ2-6; unclear D gene. Trimming left V 2 bases short and J 4 bases short, with 12 bases between. CDR1 is SGHVS and CDR2 is FQNEAQ in the germline V gene. CDR3 length equals 16 residues. The CDR3 DNA is TGTGCCAGCAGCTTACCCCATCCAGGAGGGGCCAACGTCCTGACTTTC. It specifies CASSLPHPGGANVLTF.

This sequence joins TRBV5-6 and TRBJ2-5; 8 bases agree with TRBD1. The CDR3 runs 18 residues. The trim removed 0 bases at V and 5 bases at J, leaving 15 bases unmatched. The germline CDR1 and CDR2 sequences are SGHDT and YYEEEE. The CDR3 here is CASSLGLVQGGFVETQYF. The CDR3 nucleotides read TGTGCCAGCAGCTTGGGACTTGTACAGGGGGGTTTTGTGGAGACCCAGTACTTC.

This chain uses TRBV10-1 with TRBJ2-1; D is possibly TRBD1 (5 bases). Germline V lookup: CDR1 WNHNN, CDR2 SYGVQD (reference sequence). This CDR3 has 11 residues. V lost 9 bases, J lost 5 bases, and 8 bases lay in between. DNA of the CDR3: TGCGCCAGTAAGGGGCACAATGAGCAGTTCTTC. It yields the protein CASKGHNEQFF.

This clone was seen only once. The chain links TRBV30 to TRBJ1-1, with D perhaps TRBD1 (6 bases). Germline V gene data show CDR1 as GTSNPN and CDR2 as SVGIG (reference sequence). V was pared by 0 bases and J by 0 bases, with 14 bases between. The CDR3 contains 16 residues. The CDR3 is CAWSVRRTALNTEAFF. CDR3 sequence (DNA): TGTGCCTGGAGTGTACGAAGGACAGCCCTGAACACTGAAGCTTTCTTT.

V and J are TRBV18 and TRBJ2-1, with D possibly TRBD2 on 5 matching bases. The CDR3 is 12 residues long. Trimming shortened V by 5 bases and J by 7 bases, and 9 bases separated the two germline ends. The V gene's germline CDR1 is KGHSH and CDR2 LQKENI. This CDR3 is CASSRAGNEQFF. CDR3 DNA sequence: TGTGCCAGCTCAAGGGCGGGTAATGAGCAGTTCTTC.

The rearrangement links TRBV15 to TRBJ1-1; D is unresolved. CDR3 length: 16 residues. CDR1 is LNHNV, CDR2 YYDKDF, per germline (reference sequence). V was cut by 4 bases and J by 2 bases, with 17 bases left in between. The CDR3 nucleotides are TGTGCCACCAGCACCCTGGGGAGGGCGGCAAACACTGAAGCTTTCTTT. It encodes CATSTLGRAANTEAFF.

The chain is built from TRBV15 and TRBJ1-4; no reliable D call. The length of the CDR3 is 15 residues. V lost 3 bases and J 3 bases, leaving 11 bases between the germline ends. Germline values: CDR1 LNHNV, CDR2 YYDKDF (reference sequence). The CDR3 DNA reads TGTGCCACCAGCAGCACACCCCAGGCTAATGAAAAACTGTTTTTT. Its translation is CATSSTPQANEKLFF.

The genes are TRBV9 and TRBJ1-4, with 10 nucleotides matching TRBD1. The V segment lost 9 bases and the J segment 0 bases; nucleotides outside the gene matches: 14. CDR1 is SGDLS, CDR2 YYNGEE, per germline. The CDR3 has 18 residues. The CDR3 spells CAKTWHRDRGATNEKLFF. The CDR3 DNA sequence: TGTGCCAAGACCTGGCACCGGGACAGGGGAGCAACTAATGAAAAACTGTTTTTT.

The V call is TRBV5-1, the J call TRBJ2-2; weak D call: TRBD2 (6 bases). This CDR3 region has 14 residues. CDR1 is SGHRS, CDR2 YFSETQ, per germline. V was cut by 7 bases and J by 6 bases, with 16 bases left in between. CDR3 residues: CASSGLPIAGELFF. The DNA for the CDR3 is TGCGCCAGCTCGGGACTCCCGATCGCCGGGGAGCTGTTTTTT.

The V call is TRBV7-3, the J call TRBJ1-1; 7 bases map to TRBD1. Germline assignment: CDR1 SGHTA and CDR2 FQGTGA. This CDR3 region has 15 residues. V was pared by 2 bases and J by 4 bases, with 7 bases of the junction left unmatched. The CDR3 nucleotides read TGTGCCAGCAGCTTATCAGGGGGGCAGGGCACTGAAGCTTTCTTT. Translated, it gives CASSLSGGQGTEAFF.

The V gene is TRBV6-6, the J gene TRBJ1-3, with a possible D match to TRBD1 (5 bases). V was clipped by 5 bases and J by 0 bases, with 14 bases between them. Germline lookup yields CDR1 MNHNY and CDR2 SVGAGI (reference sequence). This CDR3 is built from 16 residues. In DNA form, the CDR3 reads TGTGCCAGCAGTAGGGACTCTCTAAGCTCTGGAAACACCATATATTTT. It specifies CASSRDSLSSGNTIYF.

The chain links TRBV6-6 to TRBJ2-6; a possible D gene is TRBD1 (6 bases). V lost 5 bases and J 3 bases, leaving 11 bases between the germline ends. The V gene's germline CDR1 is MNHNY and CDR2 SVGAGI (reference sequence). The CDR3 contains 15 residues. The CDR3 region is CASSIQGLGANVLTF. The CDR3, as DNA: TGTGCCAGCAGTATCCAGGGGCTTGGGGCCAACGTCCTGACTTTC.